This entry describes one TCR beta chain. The entry originates in a study of control samples from healthy donors and cancer patients. TCRdb keeps only in-frame clones here, not all; method: immunoSEQ multiplex PCR. This sample has around 130,000 clones, with roughly 90% found just once. The CDR3 has 15 residues. The TCR originated in a man younger than 30 in good health. The sample taken for sequencing was blood. The chain uses TRBV21-1 and TRBJ2-7; the table's TRBD1 call for D was not verified on the DNA. TRBV21-1 is termed a pseudogene. CDR3 sequence: CASSIGQGANYEQYF. The CDR3 DNA reads TGTGCCAGCAGCATCGGACAGGGGGCGAATTACGAGCAGTACTTC.